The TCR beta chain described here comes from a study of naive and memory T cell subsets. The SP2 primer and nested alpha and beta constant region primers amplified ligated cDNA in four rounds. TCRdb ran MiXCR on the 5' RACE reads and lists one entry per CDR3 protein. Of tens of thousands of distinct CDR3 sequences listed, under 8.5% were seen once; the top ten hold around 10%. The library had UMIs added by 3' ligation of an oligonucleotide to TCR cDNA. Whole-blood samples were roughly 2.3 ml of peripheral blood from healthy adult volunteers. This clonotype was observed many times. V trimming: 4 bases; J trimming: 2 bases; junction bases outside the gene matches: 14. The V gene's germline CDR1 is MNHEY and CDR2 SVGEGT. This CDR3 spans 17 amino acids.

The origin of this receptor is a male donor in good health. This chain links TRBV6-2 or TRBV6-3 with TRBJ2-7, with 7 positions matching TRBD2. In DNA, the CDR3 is TGTGCCAGCAGTTTCCTTCCCTTAGCGGGCCCCACCTACGAGCAGTACTTC. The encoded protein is CASSFLPLAGPTYEQYF.